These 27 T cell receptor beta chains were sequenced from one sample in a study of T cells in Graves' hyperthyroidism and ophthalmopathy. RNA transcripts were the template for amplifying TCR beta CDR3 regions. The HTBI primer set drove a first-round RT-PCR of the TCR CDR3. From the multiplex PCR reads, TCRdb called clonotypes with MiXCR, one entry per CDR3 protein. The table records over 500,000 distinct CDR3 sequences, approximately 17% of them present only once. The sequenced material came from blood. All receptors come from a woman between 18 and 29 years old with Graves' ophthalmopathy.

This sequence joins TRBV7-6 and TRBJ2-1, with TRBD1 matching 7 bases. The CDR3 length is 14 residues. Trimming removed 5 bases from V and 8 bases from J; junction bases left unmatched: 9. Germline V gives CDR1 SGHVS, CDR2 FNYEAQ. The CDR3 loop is CASSPGQAGDEQFF. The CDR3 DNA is TGTGCCAGCAGCCCCGGACAGGCTGGGGATGAGCAGTTCTTC.

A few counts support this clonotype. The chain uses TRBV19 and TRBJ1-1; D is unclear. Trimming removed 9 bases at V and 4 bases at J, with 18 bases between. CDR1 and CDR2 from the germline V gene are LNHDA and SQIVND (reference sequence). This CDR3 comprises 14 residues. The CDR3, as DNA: TGTGCCAGGGCTTCGGACCGGGGAGGCACTGAAGCTTTCTTT. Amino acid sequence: CARASDRGGTEAFF. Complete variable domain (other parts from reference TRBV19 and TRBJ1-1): DGGITQSPKYLFRKEGQNVTLSCEQNLNHDAMYWYRQDPGQGLRLIYYSQIVNDFQKGDIAEGYSVSREKKESFPLTVTSAQKNPTAFYLCARASDRGGTEAFFGQGTRLTVV.

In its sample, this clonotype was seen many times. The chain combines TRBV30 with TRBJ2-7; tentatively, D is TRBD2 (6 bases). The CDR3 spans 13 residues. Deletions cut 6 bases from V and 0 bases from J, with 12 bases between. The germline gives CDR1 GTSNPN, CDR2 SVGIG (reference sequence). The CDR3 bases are TGTGCCTGCTCGGGACTTACCTCCTACGAGCAGTACTTC. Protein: CACSGLTSYEQYF.

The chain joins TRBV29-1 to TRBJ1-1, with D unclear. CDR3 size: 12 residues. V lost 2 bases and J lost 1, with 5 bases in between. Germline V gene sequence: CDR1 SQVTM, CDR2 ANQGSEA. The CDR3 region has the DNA TGCAGCGTTGAACCTGAGAACACTGAAGCTTTCTTT. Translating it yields CSVEPENTEAFF. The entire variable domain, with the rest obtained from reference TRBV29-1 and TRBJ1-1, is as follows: SAVISQKPSRDICQRGTSLTIQCQVDSQVTMMFWYRQQPGQSLTLIATANQGSEATYESGFVIDKFPISRPNLTFSTLTVSNMSPEDSSIYLCSVEPENTEAFFGQGTRLTVV.

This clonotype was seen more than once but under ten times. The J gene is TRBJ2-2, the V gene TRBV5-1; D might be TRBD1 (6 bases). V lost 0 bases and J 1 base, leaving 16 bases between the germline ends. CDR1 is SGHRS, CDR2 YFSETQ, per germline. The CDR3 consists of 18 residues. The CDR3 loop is CASSLGRTEAWNTGELFF. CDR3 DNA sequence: TGCGCCAGCAGCTTGGGTCGGACAGAGGCCTGGAACACCGGGGAGCTGTTTTTT.

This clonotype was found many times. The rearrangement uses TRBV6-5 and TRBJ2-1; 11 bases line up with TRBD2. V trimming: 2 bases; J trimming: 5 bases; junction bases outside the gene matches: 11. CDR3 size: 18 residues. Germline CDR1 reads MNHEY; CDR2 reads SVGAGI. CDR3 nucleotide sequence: TGTGCCAGCAGTTACGACCCGGGTAGCGGGGGGGCCAACAATGAGCAGTTCTTC. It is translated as CASSYDPGSGGANNEQFF.

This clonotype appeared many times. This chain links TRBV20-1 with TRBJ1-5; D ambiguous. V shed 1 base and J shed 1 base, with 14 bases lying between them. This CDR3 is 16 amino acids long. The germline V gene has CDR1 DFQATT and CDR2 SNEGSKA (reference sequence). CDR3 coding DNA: TGCAGTGCTAGAGTGGGTACGGTGGGGAGCAATCAGCCCCAGCATTTT. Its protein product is CSARVGTVGSNQPQHF.

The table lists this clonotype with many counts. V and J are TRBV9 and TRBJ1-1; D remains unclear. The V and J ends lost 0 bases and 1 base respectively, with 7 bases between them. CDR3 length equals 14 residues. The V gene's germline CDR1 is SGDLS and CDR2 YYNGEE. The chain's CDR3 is CASSVGLGNTEAFF. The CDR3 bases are TGTGCCAGCAGCGTAGGTCTGGGGAACACTGAAGCTTTCTTT.

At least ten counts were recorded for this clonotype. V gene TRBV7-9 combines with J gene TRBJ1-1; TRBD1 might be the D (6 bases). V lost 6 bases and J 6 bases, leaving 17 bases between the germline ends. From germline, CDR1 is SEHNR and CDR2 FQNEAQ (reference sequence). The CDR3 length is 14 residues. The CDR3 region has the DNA TGTGCCAGCAGTTGGACAGTTAAAGGCGCTGAAGCTTTCTTT. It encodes CASSWTVKGAEAFF.

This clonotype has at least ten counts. The chain's CDR3 is CASGLGEGPNTEAFF. In DNA form, the CDR3 reads TGTGCTAGTGGTTTGGGAGAGGGACCGAACACTGAAGCTTTCTTT. This chain links TRBV12-5 with TRBJ1-1, with TRBD1 as a possible D gene (5 bases). This CDR3 spans 15 amino acids. The germline CDR1 and CDR2 sequences are LGHNT and FRNRAP. The germline V and J ends were trimmed by 1 base and 1 base, with 10 bases remaining between them. Drawing the rest from reference TRBV12-5 and TRBJ1-1, the complete variable domain is DARVTQTPRHKVTEMGQEVTMRCQPILGHNTVFWYRQTMMQGLELLAYFRNRAPLDDSGMPKDRFSAEMPDATLATLKIQPSEPRDSAVYFCASGLGEGPNTEAFFGQGTRLTVV.

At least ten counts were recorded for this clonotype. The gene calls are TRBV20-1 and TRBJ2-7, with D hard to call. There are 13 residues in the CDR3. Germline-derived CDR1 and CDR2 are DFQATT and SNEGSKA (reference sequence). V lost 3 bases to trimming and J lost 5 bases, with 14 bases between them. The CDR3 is CSASVGLLDEQYF. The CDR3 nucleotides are TGCAGTGCTAGTGTGGGCTTACTTGACGAGCAGTACTTC.

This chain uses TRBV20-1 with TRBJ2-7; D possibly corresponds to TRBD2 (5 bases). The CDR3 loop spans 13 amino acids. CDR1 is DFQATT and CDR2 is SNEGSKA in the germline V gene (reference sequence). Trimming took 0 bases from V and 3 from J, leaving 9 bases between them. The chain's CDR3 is CSARESGIYEQYF. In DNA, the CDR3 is TGCAGTGCTAGAGAGAGCGGAATCTACGAGCAGTACTTC.

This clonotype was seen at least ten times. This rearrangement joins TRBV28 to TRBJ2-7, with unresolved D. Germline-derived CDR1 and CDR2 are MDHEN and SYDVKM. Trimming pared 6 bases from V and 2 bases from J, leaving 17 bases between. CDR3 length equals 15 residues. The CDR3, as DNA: TGTGCCAGCAGCCGACCCTCGTCCTTAACCTACGAGCAGTACTTC. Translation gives CASSRPSSLTYEQYF.

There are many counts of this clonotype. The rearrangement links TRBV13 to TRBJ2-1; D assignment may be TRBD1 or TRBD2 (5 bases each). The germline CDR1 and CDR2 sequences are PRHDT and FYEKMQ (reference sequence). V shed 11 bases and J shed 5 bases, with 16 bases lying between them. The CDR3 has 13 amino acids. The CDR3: CAVAGTPDNEQFF. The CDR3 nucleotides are TGTGCCGTGGCCGGGACGCCTGACAATGAGCAGTTCTTC.

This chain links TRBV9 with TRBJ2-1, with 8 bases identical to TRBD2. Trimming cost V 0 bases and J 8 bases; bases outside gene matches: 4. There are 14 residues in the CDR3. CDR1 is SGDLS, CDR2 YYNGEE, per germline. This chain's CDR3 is CASSVAGLEDEQFF. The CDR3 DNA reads TGTGCCAGCAGCGTAGCGGGACTAGAGGATGAGCAGTTCTTC.

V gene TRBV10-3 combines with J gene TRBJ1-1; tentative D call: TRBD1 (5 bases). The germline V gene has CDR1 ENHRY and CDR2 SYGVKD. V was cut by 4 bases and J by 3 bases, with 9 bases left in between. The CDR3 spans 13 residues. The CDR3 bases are TGTGCCATCAGTGGGGACGCCGACACTGAAGCTTTCTTT. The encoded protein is CAISGDADTEAFF.

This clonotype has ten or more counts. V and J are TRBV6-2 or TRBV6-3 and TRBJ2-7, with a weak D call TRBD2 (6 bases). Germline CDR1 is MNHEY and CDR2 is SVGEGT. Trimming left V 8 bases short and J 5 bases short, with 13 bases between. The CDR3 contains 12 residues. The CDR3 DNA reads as TGTGCCAGCGGGACTCAACTCCACGAGCAGTACTTC. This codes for CASGTQLHEQYF.

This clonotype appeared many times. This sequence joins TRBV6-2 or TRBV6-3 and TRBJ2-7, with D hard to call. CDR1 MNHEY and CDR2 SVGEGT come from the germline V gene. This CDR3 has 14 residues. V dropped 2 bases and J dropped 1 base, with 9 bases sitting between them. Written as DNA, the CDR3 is TGTGCCAGCAGTTACATAAGGGAATCCTACGAGCAGTACTTC. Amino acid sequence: CASSYIRESYEQYF.

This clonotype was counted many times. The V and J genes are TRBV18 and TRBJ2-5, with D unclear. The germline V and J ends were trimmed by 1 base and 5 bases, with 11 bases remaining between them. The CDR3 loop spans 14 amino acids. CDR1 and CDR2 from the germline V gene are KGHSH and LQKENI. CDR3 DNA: TGTGCCAGCTCACCACTACAGCGCAGCGAGACCCAGTACTTC. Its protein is CASSPLQRSETQYF.

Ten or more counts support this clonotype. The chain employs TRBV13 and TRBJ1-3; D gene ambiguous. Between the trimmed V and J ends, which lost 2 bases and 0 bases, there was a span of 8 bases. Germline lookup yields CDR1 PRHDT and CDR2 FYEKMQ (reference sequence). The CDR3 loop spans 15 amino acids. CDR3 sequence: CASSLNRVSGNTIYF. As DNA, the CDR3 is TGTGCCAGCAGCTTAAACCGTGTCTCTGGAAACACCATATATTTT.

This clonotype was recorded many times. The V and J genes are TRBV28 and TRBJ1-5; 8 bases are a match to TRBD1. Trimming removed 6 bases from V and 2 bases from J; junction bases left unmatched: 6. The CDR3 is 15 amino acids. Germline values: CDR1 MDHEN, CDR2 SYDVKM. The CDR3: CASRISGGGNQPQHF. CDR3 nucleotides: TGTGCCAGCAGAATTTCAGGGGGCGGCAATCAGCCCCAGCATTTT.

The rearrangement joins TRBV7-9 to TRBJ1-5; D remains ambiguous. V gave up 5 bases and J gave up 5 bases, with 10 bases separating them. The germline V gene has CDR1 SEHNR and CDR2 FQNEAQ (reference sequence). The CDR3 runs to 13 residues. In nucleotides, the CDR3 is TGTGCCAGCAGCCCCGGCGCTTATCAGCCCCAGCATTTT. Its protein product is CASSPGAYQPQHF.

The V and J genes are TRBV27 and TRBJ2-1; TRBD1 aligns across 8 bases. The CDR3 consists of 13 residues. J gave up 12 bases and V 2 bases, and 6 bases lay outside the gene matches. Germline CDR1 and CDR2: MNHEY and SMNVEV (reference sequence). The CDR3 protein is CASSLQGAPWQFF. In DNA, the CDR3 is TGTGCCAGCAGTTTACAGGGGGCCCCATGGCAGTTCTTC.

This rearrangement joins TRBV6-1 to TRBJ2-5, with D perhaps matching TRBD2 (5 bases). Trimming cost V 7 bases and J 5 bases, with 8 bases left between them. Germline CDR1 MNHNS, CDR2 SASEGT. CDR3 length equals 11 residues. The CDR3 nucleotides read TGTGCCAGCAAAGCTAGCGAGACCCAGTACTTC. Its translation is CASKASETQYF.

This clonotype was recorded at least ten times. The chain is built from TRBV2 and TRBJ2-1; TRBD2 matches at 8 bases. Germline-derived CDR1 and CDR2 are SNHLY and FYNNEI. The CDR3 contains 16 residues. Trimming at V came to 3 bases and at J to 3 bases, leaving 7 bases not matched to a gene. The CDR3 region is CASSEDFGGDYNEQFF. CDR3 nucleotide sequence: TGTGCCAGCAGTGAGGACTTCGGGGGGGACTACAATGAGCAGTTCTTC. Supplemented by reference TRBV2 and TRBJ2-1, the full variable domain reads EPEVTQTPSHQVTQMGQEVILRCVPISNHLYFYWYRQILGQKVEFLVSFYNNEISEKSEIFDDQFSVERPDGSNFTLKIRSTKLEDSAMYFCASSEDFGGDYNEQFFGPGTRLTVL.

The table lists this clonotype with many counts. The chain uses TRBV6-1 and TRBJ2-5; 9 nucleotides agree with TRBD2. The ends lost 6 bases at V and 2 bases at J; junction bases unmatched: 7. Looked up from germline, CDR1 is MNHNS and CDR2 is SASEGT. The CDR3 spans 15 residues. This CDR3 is CASRLAGVGQETQYF. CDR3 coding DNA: TGTGCCAGCAGATTAGCGGGAGTGGGTCAAGAGACCCAGTACTTC.

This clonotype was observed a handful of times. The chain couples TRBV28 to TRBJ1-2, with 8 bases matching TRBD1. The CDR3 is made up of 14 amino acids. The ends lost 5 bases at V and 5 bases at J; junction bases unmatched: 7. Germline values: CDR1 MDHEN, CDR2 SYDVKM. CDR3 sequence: CASSPPGQAYGYTF. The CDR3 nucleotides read TGTGCCAGCAGTCCACCGGGACAGGCTTATGGCTACACCTTC.